A selection of T cell receptor beta chains follows, all from one sample in a study of shared clonotypes between healthy human individuals. Profiling relied on immunoSEQ multiplex PCR, and the TCRdb table lists in-frame clones only, not all of them. The sample contains about 700,000 clones, about 91% of which appear only once. The sequenced sample consisted of naive CD8+ T cells sorted from blood. These receptors originate from a man aged 30-40 years in good health. The CDR3 runs from the conserved cysteine through the conserved F or W. Fields, in order: clone size, D gene, V gene, J gene, CDR3 protein, CDR3 DNA. A D gene is named only where the DNA matches it firmly. The size of a clone is reported for some rows only, either as once, few or many, or as a class for expanded clones.

once,TRBD2,TRBV29-1,TRBJ2-3,CSAAGGSLPDTQYF,TGCAGCGCCGCGGGCGGGAGCTTGCCAGATACGCAGTATTTT
.,TRBD2,TRBV5-1,TRBJ2-2,CASSEGTSGRTGELFF,TGCGCCAGCAGCGAGGGGACTAGCGGGCGAACCGGGGAGCTGTTTTTT
.,.,TRBV30,TRBJ2-1,CAWSVSHSYNEQFF,TGTGCCTGGAGTGTATCCCATTCCTACAATGAGCAGTTCTTC
.,TRBD2,TRBV11-2,TRBJ2-1,CASSLLAGGQGEQFF,TGTGCCAGCAGCTTGCTAGCGGGAGGGCAGGGTGAGCAGTTCTTC
.,.,TRBV11-3,TRBJ1-4,CASSLGPPGEKLFF,TGTGCCAGCAGCTTAGGGCCCCCCGGTGAAAAACTGTTTTTT
.,.,TRBV6-1,TRBJ2-1,CASRGSAYNEQFF,TGTGCCAGCAGGGGTAGCGCATACAATGAGCAGTTCTTC
.,.,TRBV4-1,TRBJ2-3,CASSQVGRLTDTQYF,TGCGCCAGCAGCCAAGTTGGGAGACTCACAGATACGCAGTATTTT
.,TRBD1,TRBV11-2,TRBJ2-5,CASSPGGTGAPGPQETQYF,TGTGCCAGCAGCCCCGGAGGGACAGGGGCCCCGGGACCTCAAGAGACCCAGTACTTC
once,TRBD1,TRBV19,TRBJ1-5,CASSIVGQGSNQPQHF,TGTGCCAGTAGTATAGTAGGACAGGGGTCCAATCAGCCCCAGCATTTT
.,TRBD2,TRBV2,TRBJ2-3,CAGPNSGISQSTDTQYF,TGTGCCGGACCGAATAGCGGGATTTCTCAAAGCACAGATACGCAGTATTTT
.,TRBD2,TRBV2,TRBJ2-1,CASLSGTIYNEQFF,TGTGCCAGTCTAAGCGGGACTATCTACAATGAGCAGTTCTTC
.,TRBD2,TRBV10-3,TRBJ2-1,CAIRPGTSGYNEQFF,TGTGCCATCAGACCAGGGACTAGCGGGTACAATGAGCAGTTCTTC
.,.,TRBV28,TRBJ2-5,CASSLVSVTQETQYF,TGTGCCAGCAGTTTAGTCTCAGTCACCCAAGAGACCCAGTACTTC
.,.,TRBV27,TRBJ2-7,CASSLGYEQYF,TGTGCCAGCAGTTTAGGCTACGAGCAGTACTTC
.,TRBD1,TRBV4-1,TRBJ1-1,CASSPLDRGRTEAFF,TGCGCCAGCAGCCCCTTAGACAGGGGACGTACTGAAGCTTTCTTT
.,.,TRBV19,TRBJ2-1,CASSMYGYNEQFF,TGTGCCAGTAGTATGTACGGCTACAATGAGCAGTTCTTC
.,TRBD2,TRBV7-9,TRBJ2-5,CASSPTSDQETQYF,TGTGCCAGCAGCCCGACTAGCGACCAAGAGACCCAGTACTTC
.,.,TRBV10-1,TRBJ2-1,CASSESGLNNEQFF,TGCGCCAGCAGTGAGTCAGGACTAAACAATGAGCAGTTCTTC
few,.,TRBV9,TRBJ2-2,CASSVGVGDELFF,TGTGCCAGCAGCGTAGGTGTTGGGGACGAGCTGTTTTTT
once,.,TRBV7-9,TRBJ2-1,CASSDLNNEQFF,TGTGCCAGCAGCGACCTCAACAATGAGCAGTTCTTC
.,.,TRBV29-1,TRBJ2-1,CSVDQTYNEQFF,TGCAGCGTTGATCAGACCTACAATGAGCAGTTCTTC
.,TRBD1,TRBV6-5,TRBJ1-5,CASSATRGQPQHF,TGTGCCAGCAGTGCGACCAGGGGGCAGCCCCAGCATTTT
.,TRBD1,TRBV5-6,TRBJ2-1,CASSTSGTGAYNEQFF,TGTGCCAGCAGCACCTCCGGGACAGGGGCCTACAATGAGCAGTTCTTC
.,.,TRBV20-1,TRBJ2-5,CSARQETQYF,TGCAGCGCTCGCCAGGAGACCCAGTACTTC